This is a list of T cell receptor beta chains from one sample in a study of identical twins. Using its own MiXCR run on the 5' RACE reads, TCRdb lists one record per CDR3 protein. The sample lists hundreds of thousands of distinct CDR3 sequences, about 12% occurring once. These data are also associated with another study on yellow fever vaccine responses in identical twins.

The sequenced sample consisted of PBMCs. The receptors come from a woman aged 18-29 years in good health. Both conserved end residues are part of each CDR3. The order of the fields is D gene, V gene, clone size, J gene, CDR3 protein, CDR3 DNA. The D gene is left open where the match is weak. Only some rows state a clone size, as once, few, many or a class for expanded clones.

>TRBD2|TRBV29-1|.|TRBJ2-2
CSVRAGGPDTGELFF
TGCAGCGTTAGGGCGGGAGGGCCGGACACCGGGGAGCTGTTTTTT
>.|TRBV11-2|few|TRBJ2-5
CASSPGANEETQYF
TGTGCCAGCAGCCCAGGGGCGAATGAAGAGACCCAGTACTTC
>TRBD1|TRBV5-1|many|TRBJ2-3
CASSPGQGSTDTQYF
TGCGCCAGCAGCCCAGGACAGGGTAGTACAGATACGCAGTATTTT
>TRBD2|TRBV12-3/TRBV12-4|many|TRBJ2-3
CASSPEAGRTDTQYF
TGTGCCAGCAGTCCCGAAGCGGGACGCACAGATACGCAGTATTTT
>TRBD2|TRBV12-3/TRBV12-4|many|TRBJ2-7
CASRRGLVSYEQYF
TGTGCCAGCAGACGCGGACTAGTTTCCTACGAGCAGTACTTC
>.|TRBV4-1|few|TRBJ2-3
CASSQDPIWDGPDTQYF
TGCGCCAGCAGCCAAGATCCCATTTGGGACGGGCCAGATACGCAGTATTTT
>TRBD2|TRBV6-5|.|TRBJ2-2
CASSYGGGNTGELFF
TGTGCCAGCAGTTACGGCGGGGGGAACACCGGGGAGCTGTTTTTT
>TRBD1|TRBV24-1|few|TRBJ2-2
CATSDPGQSTGELFF
TGTGCCACCAGTGACCCGGGACAGTCCACCGGGGAGCTGTTTTTT
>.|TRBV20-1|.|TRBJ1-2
CSARDPEGNYGYTF
TGCAGTGCTAGAGATCCGGAAGGAAACTATGGCTACACCTTC
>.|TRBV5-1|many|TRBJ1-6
CASTSPDTNSPLHF
TGCGCCAGCACCTCCCCGGACACGAATTCACCCCTCCACTTT
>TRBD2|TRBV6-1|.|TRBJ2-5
CASRRLFWARGEETQYF
TGTGCCAGCAGGAGATTGTTTTGGGCCCGGGGGGAAGAGACCCAGTACTTC
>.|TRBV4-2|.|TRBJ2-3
CASSQGPAADTQYF
TGTGCCAGCAGCCAAGGGCCGGCGGCAGATACGCAGTATTTT
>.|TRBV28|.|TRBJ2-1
CASSFLASEQFF
TGTGCCAGCAGTTTCCTCGCAAGTGAGCAGTTCTTC
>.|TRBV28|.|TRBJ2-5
CASSPRWGGGKETQYF
TGTGCCAGCAGTCCCCGTTGGGGGGGCGGGAAAGAGACCCAGTACTTC
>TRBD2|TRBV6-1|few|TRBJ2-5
CASSEGGLAGERETQYF
TGTGCCAGCAGTGAAGGAGGACTAGCGGGAGAACGGGAGACCCAGTACTTC
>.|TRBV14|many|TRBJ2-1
CASAKRGAGEQFF
TGTGCCAGCGCCAAGAGGGGGGCAGGTGAGCAGTTCTTC
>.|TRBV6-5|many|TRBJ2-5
CASSYGNQETQYF
TGTGCCAGCTCATACGGGAATCAAGAGACCCAGTACTTC
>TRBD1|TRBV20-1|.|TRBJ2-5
CSARGGQGLPETQYF
TGCAGTGCTAGAGGGGGACAGGGTCTACCCGAGACCCAGTACTTC
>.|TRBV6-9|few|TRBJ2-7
CAPGRPYEQYF
TGTGCCCCGGGACGACCCTACGAGCAGTACTTC
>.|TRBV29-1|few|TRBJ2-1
CSAMKGGEQFF
TGCAGCGCGATGAAGGGGGGGGAGCAGTTCTTC
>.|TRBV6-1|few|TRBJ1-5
CASRQDTGGNQPQHF
TGTGCCAGCAGGCAGGACACGGGTGGCAATCAGCCCCAGCATTTT
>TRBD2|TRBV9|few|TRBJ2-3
CASSVETSGSTDTQYF
TGTGCCAGCAGCGTAGAAACTAGCGGAAGCACAGATACGCAGTATTTT
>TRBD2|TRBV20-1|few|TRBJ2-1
CSASLAASYNEQFF
TGCAGTGCTAGTCTAGCGGCCTCCTACAATGAGCAGTTCTTC
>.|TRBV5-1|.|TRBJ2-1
CASSLVSGRSYNEQFF
TGCGCCAGCAGCTTGGTTTCGGGAAGGTCGTACAATGAGCAGTTCTTC
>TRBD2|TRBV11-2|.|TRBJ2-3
CASSLGGLAGGGWPTDTQYF
TGTGCCAGCAGCTTGGGGGGACTAGCGGGAGGAGGATGGCCCACAGATACGCAGTATTTT